This TCR beta chain comes out of a study of PD-1 blockade in classical Hodgkin lymphoma. All patients relapsed after autologous stem cell transplantation, and brentuximab vedotin exposure varied. Clones were read by immunoSEQ multiplex PCR, and TCRdb kept only the in-frame ones, dropping some. The sample holds some 7,100 clones; around three quarters are singletons and the top ten take about 62%. V lost 1 base to trimming and J lost 5 bases, with 5 bases between them. Germline V CDR1 and CDR2: KGHSH, LQKENI. CDR3 length: 13 amino acids. Material: peripheral blood mononuclear cells (PBMCs), obtained at baseline. This receptor was identified in a human donor with classical Hodgkin lymphoma. V usage is TRBV18 and J usage is TRBJ2-2, with D unclear. The CDR3 spells CASSPRGTGELFF. CDR3 DNA: TGTGCCAGCTCACCACGGGGAACCGGGGAGCTGTTTTTT.